This TCR beta chain was observed in a study of regulatory dendritic cells for organ transplantation. Remarks on this clone: Its antigen remains unknown.

This table comes from immunoSEQ multiplex PCR, and its TCRdb copy is limited to in-frame clones, with some not included. The sample carries 10,000 to 11,000 clones, approximately 80% recorded once. Trimming removed 5 bases from V and 2 bases from J; junction bases left unmatched: 3. The CDR3 has 14 amino acids. Germline CDR1 reads SGHRS; CDR2 reads YFSETQ. CFSE-labeled sorted T cells met regulatory or mature dendritic cells for around 5 days. The rearrangement uses TRBV5-1 and TRBJ2-5, with 10 bases that match TRBD2. The TCR sequence derives from a human donor in good health. The sample comprised memory CD4+ T cells from blood cultured with dendritic cells. Subset meaning: CD45RO+ memory T cells. CDR3 sequence: CASSLTSGQETQYF. The CDR3 bases are TGCGCCAGCAGTTTGACTAGCGGGCAAGAGACCCAGTACTTC. The whole variable domain, remainder taken from reference TRBV5-1 and TRBJ2-5, is KAGVTQTPRYLIKTRGQQVTLSCSPISGHRSVSWYQQTPGQGLQFLFEYFSETQRNKGNFPGRFSGRQFSNSRSEMNVSTLELGDSALYLCASSLTSGQETQYFGPGTRLLVL.